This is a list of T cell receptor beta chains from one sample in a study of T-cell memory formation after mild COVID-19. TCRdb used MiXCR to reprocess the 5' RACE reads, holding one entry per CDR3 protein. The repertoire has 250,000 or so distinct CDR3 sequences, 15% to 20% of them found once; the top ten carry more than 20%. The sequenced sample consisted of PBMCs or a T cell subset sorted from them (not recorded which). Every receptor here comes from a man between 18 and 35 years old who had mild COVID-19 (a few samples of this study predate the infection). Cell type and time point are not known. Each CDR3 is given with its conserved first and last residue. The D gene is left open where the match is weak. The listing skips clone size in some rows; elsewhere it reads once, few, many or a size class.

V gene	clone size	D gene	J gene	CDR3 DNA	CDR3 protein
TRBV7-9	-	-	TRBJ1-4	TGTGCCAGCAGCGTCACCACAGGGAACTCGGATGAAAAACTGTTTTTT	CASSVTTGNSDEKLFF
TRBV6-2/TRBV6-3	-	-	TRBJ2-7	TGTGCCGGCAGTTACTCTCCGGAGCAGCCCTACGAGCAGTACTTC	CAGSYSPEQPYEQYF
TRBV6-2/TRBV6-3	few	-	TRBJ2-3	TGTGCCAGCAGTTACGGGGAAGATACGCAGTATTTT	CASSYGEDTQYF
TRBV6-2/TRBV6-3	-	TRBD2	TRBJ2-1	TGTGCCAGCAGTTACCCCGCGGGCGGGTCGAGACTAGCGGTTTACGAGCAGTTCTTC	CASSYPAGGSRLAVYEQFF
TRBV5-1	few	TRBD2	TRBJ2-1	TGCGCCAGCAGCACCCTACCCCCAGCGGGGGGCAACAATGAGCAGTTCTTC	CASSTLPPAGGNNEQFF
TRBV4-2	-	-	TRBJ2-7	TGTGCCAGCAGCCAAGATATGGGGACGGCCTCCTACGAGCAGTACTTC	CASSQDMGTASYEQYF
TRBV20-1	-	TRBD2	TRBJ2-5	TGCAGTGCCTCAGCGGGGGGGCCGCGAGAGACCCAGTACTTC	CSASAGGPRETQYF
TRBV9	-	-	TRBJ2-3	TGTGCCAGCAGCGTAGGCCCCCACGATACGCAGTATTTT	CASSVGPHDTQYF
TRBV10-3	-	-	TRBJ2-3	TGTGCCACGCTAGCATATAGCACAGATACGCAGTATTTT	CATLAYSTDTQYF
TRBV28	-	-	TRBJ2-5	TGTGCCACCACCTGGGGAGGTGAGACCCAGTACTTC	CATTWGGETQYF
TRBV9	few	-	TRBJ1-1	TGTGCCAGCAGCAGCACCGTGGGCAGTGGCCTTTTTAACACTGAAGCTTTCTTT	CASSSTVGSGLFNTEAFF
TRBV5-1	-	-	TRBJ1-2	TGCGCCAGCAGTCGGAGGCAGGGATTAGACGGCTACACCTTC	CASSRRQGLDGYTF
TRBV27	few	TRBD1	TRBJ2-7	TGTGCCAGCGGCTTACAGGGGGCCACCTACGAGCAGTACTTC	CASGLQGATYEQYF
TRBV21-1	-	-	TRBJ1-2	TGTGCCAGCAGCAAAGCCGGGACCGTGGAGGGCTACACCTTC	CASSKAGTVEGYTF
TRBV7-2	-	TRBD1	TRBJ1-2	TGTGCCAGCAGCACCGGGACAGGGGCGGTTGGCTACACCTTC	CASSTGTGAVGYTF
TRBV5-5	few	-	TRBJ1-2	TGTGCCAGCAGCCACCACCAGGGCTACACCTTC	CASSHHQGYTF
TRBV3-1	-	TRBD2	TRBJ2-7	TGTGCCAGCAGCCTTACTAGCGGGAGGGCCTACGAGCAGTACTTC	CASSLTSGRAYEQYF
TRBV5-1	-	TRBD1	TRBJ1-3	TGCGCCAGCAGCTCGGGACAGGGAGTAAGAGGGGCTGGAAACACCATATATTTT	CASSSGQGVRGAGNTIYF
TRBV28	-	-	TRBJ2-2	TGTGCCAGCAGCTTTCGACGGATCACCGGGGAGCTGTTTTTT	CASSFRRITGELFF
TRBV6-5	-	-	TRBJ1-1	TGTGCCAGCAGTTACTCGGGCCAGGGGTATGAAGCTTTCTTT	CASSYSGQGYEAFF
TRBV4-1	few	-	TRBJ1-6	TGCGCCAGCAGCCTCCGGCTCCCGGGGGCCATAGGTGATTCACCCCTCCACTTT	CASSLRLPGAIGDSPLHF
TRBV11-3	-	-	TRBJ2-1	TGTGCCAGCAGCTTAGTAAGTGGGGGAACCTACAATGAGCAGTTCTTC	CASSLVSGGTYNEQFF
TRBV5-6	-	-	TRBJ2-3	TGTGCCAGCAGAGCCCTCAGACAGGACCTCACAGATACGCAGTATTTT	CASRALRQDLTDTQYF
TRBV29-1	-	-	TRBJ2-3	TGCAGCGTTGATCCCTTGGGAGATACGCAGTATTTT	CSVDPLGDTQYF
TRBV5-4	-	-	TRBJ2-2	TGTGCCAGCAGCTTGGCCCGGACAGACACCGGGGAGCTGTTTTTT	CASSLARTDTGELFF
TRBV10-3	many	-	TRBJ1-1	TGTGCCATCAGACGTGACGACCTCTACACTGAAGCTTTCTTT	CAIRRDDLYTEAFF
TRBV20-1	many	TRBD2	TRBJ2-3	TGCAGTGCTATCGGGCTAGCGGAACACACAGATACGCAGTATTTT	CSAIGLAEHTDTQYF
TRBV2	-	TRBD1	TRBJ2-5	TGTGCCAGCTTAGAAAACAGGGGAGAGACCCAGTACTTC	CASLENRGETQYF
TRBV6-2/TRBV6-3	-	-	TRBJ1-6	TGTGCCAGCATCAAGGCGGGGGATTCACCCCTCCACTTT	CASIKAGDSPLHF
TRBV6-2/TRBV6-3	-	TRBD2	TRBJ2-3	TGTGCCAGCAGTGCCGTCCCTCGAGCTAGCGGGGACACAGATACGCAGTATTTT	CASSAVPRASGDTDTQYF
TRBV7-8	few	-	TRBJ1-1	TGTGCCAGCAGCTCCCAGCTTCCGAGGGGGATCCTGAACACTGAAGCTTTCTTT	CASSSQLPRGILNTEAFF
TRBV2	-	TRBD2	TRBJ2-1	TGTGCCAGCAGGCGCCGGCGGGGGGGCGAGGATGAGCAGTTCTTC	CASRRRRGGEDEQFF
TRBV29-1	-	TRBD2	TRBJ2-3	TGCAGCGTTTTCGGCGGGGGGGCCTGGGATACGCAGTATTTT	CSVFGGGAWDTQYF
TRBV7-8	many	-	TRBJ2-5	TGTGCCAGCAGCACCGAAAGAGGGGGGAGAGAGACCCAGTACTTC	CASSTERGGRETQYF
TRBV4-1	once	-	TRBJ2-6	TGCGCCAGCACTCGAGACTCTGGGGCCAACGTCCTGACTTTC	CASTRDSGANVLTF
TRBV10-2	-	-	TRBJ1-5	TGCGCCAGCAGTGCGTACGAGTTCCATCAGCCCCAGCATTTT	CASSAYEFHQPQHF
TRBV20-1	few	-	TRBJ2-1	TGCAGTGCTAGGTGGCTAGCGGACAGCTCCTACAATGAGCAGTTCTTC	CSARWLADSSYNEQFF
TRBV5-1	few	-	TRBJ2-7	TGCGCCAGCATGGAGGGTAACCTCTCCTACGAGCAGTACTTC	CASMEGNLSYEQYF
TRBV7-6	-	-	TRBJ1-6	TGTGCCAGTAGTAGCTCCTATAATTCACCCCTCCACTTT	CASSSSYNSPLHF
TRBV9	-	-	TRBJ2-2	TGTGCCAGCAGCGCCCGGACTACCGGGGAGCTGTTTTTT	CASSARTTGELFF
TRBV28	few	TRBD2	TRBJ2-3	TGTGCCAGCACCCCAGGGAGCGGGGGGGCAGATACGCAGTATTTT	CASTPGSGGADTQYF
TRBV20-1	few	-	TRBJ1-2	TGCAGTGCTAGAGAACCCGTTCGGCGGCCGCCCTATGGCTACACCTTC	CSAREPVRRPPYGYTF
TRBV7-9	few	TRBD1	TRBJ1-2	TGTGCCAGCAGCTTAGCGGGACAGCCGAGAGGCTACACCTTC	CASSLAGQPRGYTF
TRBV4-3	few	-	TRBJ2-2	TGCGCCAGCAGCCAAGGCCGTCGACTTGTTAACACCGGGGAGCTGTTTTTT	CASSQGRRLVNTGELFF
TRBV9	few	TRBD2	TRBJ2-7	TGTGCCAGCAGCGTAGATGCTAGCGGGGGGGTCTACGAGCAGTACTTC	CASSVDASGGVYEQYF
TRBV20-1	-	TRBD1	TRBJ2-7	TGCAGTGCTAGAGGGGGACAGAACTACGAGCAGTACTTC	CSARGGQNYEQYF